This T cell receptor (beta chain) was captured by sequencing in a study of CD8+ T cells in alopecia areata. Notes on the study in general: Scalp sequencing captures resident alphabeta T cells of normal skin too.

Treatment of the sample: oral pan-JAK inhibitor, 5-10 mg twice daily. The V and J ends lost 5 bases and 6 bases, in that order; junction bases with no gene match: 4. CDR3 length equals 13 residues. CDR1 and CDR2 (germline): SGHDN, FVKESK. Following extraction, RNA underwent reverse transcription to cDNA, which served as the sequencing template. Measured with immunoSEQ multiplex PCR; TCRdb has only the in-frame clones, and not every one. This table holds 85,000 to 110,000 clones, around 84% found once. This clone was detected only once. Its antigen is undetermined. The receptor was isolated from a human donor with alopecia areata. The material sequenced was CD8+ T cells sorted from blood, taken at approximately week 30, from a patient treated with tofacitinib. This chain uses TRBV14 with TRBJ1-2; 9 nucleotides agree with TRBD1. Written as DNA, the CDR3 is TGTGCCAGCAGCATCGACAGGGGGAATGGCTACACCTTC. This codes for CASSIDRGNGYTF.